Listed below are T cell receptor beta chains from one sample, sequenced in a study of cytotoxic CD8 clonotypes in ibrutinib-treated CLL. Some clones are missing from TCRdb's copy, which holds only in-frame ones; the method was immunoSEQ multiplex PCR. The sample carries more than 140,000 clones, about 80% recorded once. Sequencing used PBMCs, obtained after 12 months of ibrutinib treatment. The source is a human donor with chronic lymphocytic leukemia. Both conserved end residues are part of each CDR3. D genes are given only for firm matches. Clone sizes are given selectively: once, few, many, or a class where the clone is expanded.

clone size,D gene,V gene,J gene,CDR3 DNA,CDR3 protein
.,.,TRBV5-1,TRBJ2-1,TGCGCCAGCAGCCTCCCCTCCCTTAACAATGAGCAGTTCTTC,CASSLPSLNNEQFF
few,.,TRBV7-9,TRBJ2-5,TGTGCCAGCAGCTTCGTGGAGACCCAGTACTTC,CASSFVETQYF
once,TRBD2,TRBV10-3,TRBJ2-7,TGTGCCGTAAAAGACGCTAGCGGGGGCCCCTACGAGCAGTACTTC,CAVKDASGGPYEQYF
.,TRBD1,TRBV10-3,TRBJ2-1,TGTGCCACCACAGGGGGCAATGAGCAGTTCTTC,CATTGGNEQFF
.,.,TRBV5-6,TRBJ2-3,TGTGCCAGCAGCTTCCGGATACATACGCAGTATTTT,CASSFRIHTQYF
.,.,TRBV4-1,TRBJ1-2,TGCGCCAGCAGCCAAGAGGAGGGGTTGGGCTATGGCTACACCTTC,CASSQEEGLGYGYTF
.,TRBD2,TRBV5-1,TRBJ2-3,TGCGCCAGCAGCGCCTTCCTAGCGGGGTCAGATACGCAGTATTTT,CASSAFLAGSDTQYF
many,.,TRBV5-1,TRBJ2-7,TGCGCCAGCAGCTTGGACCCCAGTTCCTACGAGCAGTACTTC,CASSLDPSSYEQYF
.,TRBD2,TRBV7-2,TRBJ2-3,TGTGCCAGCAGCGTACACCCTCGGGGGGGGAGCACAGATACGCAGTATTTT,CASSVHPRGGSTDTQYF
.,TRBD1,TRBV4-1,TRBJ1-1,TGCGCCAGCAGCCAAGAAAGTTTAACAGGGGGTTCTGAAGCTTTCTTT,CASSQESLTGGSEAFF
once,.,TRBV7-2,TRBJ2-7,TGTGCCAGCAGCTTAATAGCGGACTCCTACGAGCAGTACTTC,CASSLIADSYEQYF
.,.,TRBV21-1,TRBJ2-3,TGTGCCAGCAGCCCAGGGGACAGGGGGAACTCAACGCAGTATTTT,CASSPGDRGNSTQYF
.,TRBD2,TRBV7-2,TRBJ2-7,TGTGCCAGCAGCTTGGCGGGAGCGATTGAGCAGTACTTC,CASSLAGAIEQYF
.,.,TRBV27,TRBJ1-2,TGTGCCAGCAGTCTAGGGACCGACTATGGCTACACCTTC,CASSLGTDYGYTF
.,.,TRBV28,TRBJ1-6,TGTGCCAGCAGTTCTGGGGGGCCAGGGCAATCACCCCTCCACTTT,CASSSGGPGQSPLHF
.,.,TRBV9,TRBJ1-3,TGTGCCAGCAGCGTAAGTCACTCTGGAAACACCATATATTTT,CASSVSHSGNTIYF
few,.,TRBV28,TRBJ1-5,TGTGCCAGCAGTTTGGACCCCAATCAGCCCCAGCATTTT,CASSLDPNQPQHF
.,.,TRBV7-7,TRBJ2-2,TGTGCCAGCAGCTCGTTGAGAGGGGTAAACACCGGGGAGCTGTTTTTT,CASSSLRGVNTGELFF
.,.,TRBV27,TRBJ1-5,TGTGCCAGCAGTTTGATAGGACAATATAGCAATCAGCCCCAGCATTTT,CASSLIGQYSNQPQHF
.,.,TRBV28,TRBJ1-1,TGTGCCAGCAGTCCAGGACGGGCCACTGAAGCTTTCTTT,CASSPGRATEAFF
.,TRBD1,TRBV5-4,TRBJ1-6,TGTGCCAGCAGCTTGGTAGGGGGCAGCCTCTCAGGATCACCCCTCCACTTT,CASSLVGGSLSGSPLHF
.,TRBD1,TRBV12-5,TRBJ2-7,TGTGCTAGTGGTTTGGGACAGGGGGTTTACGAGCAGTACTTC,CASGLGQGVYEQYF
.,TRBD2,TRBV7-2,TRBJ2-7,TGTGCCAGCAGCCCCCGTGGAGCGGGGGGGCAATACGAGCAGTACTTC,CASSPRGAGGQYEQYF
few,.,TRBV7-8,TRBJ2-1,TGTGCCAGCAGCGCGGGGGCGTGGAATGAGCAGTTCTTC,CASSAGAWNEQFF
.,TRBD1,TRBV29-1,TRBJ1-2,TGCAGCGTTGACAGGGGGGCGAACTATGGCTACACCTTC,CSVDRGANYGYTF
.,.,TRBV4-3,TRBJ2-2,TGCGCCAGCAGCCAAGAGGCCAGTAACACCGGGGAGCTGTTTTTT,CASSQEASNTGELFF
few,TRBD1,TRBV9,TRBJ1-1,TGTGCCAGCAGCGTAGTGACAGGGGCGGCAGCTTTCTTT,CASSVVTGAAAFF
.,TRBD1,TRBV15,TRBJ2-3,TGTGCCACCAGCAGAGAGTCGGAAACAGGGGTAACAGATACGCAGTATTTT,CATSRESETGVTDTQYF
once,TRBD2,TRBV2,TRBJ2-7,TGTGCCAGCAGTTACTTGACTAGCGGGGACGAGCAGTACTTC,CASSYLTSGDEQYF
few,TRBD2,TRBV7-9,TRBJ2-3,TGTGCCAGCAGCTTAGGCGGGAGGGCCGATGGCACAGATACGCAGTATTTT,CASSLGGRADGTDTQYF
.,.,TRBV6-5,TRBJ1-6,TGTGCCAGCAGTTATGGCGGATTCAAGTATAATTCACCCCTCCACTTT,CASSYGGFKYNSPLHF
.,TRBD1,TRBV28,TRBJ1-5,TGTGCCAGCAACCGGGACAGGGTCGTGGATATGGGCCCCCAGCATTTT,CASNRDRVVDMGPQHF
few,.,TRBV7-3,TRBJ1-2,TGTGCCAGCAGCCCACGGCAGGACCTAGCCTATGGCTACACCTTC,CASSPRQDLAYGYTF
.,.,TRBV28,TRBJ2-6,TGTGCCAGCAGTCGGACTACCTACTCTGGGGCCAACGTCCTGACTTTC,CASSRTTYSGANVLTF
.,TRBD1,TRBV7-9,TRBJ1-4,TGTGCCAGCAGTTACCTACCCGGACAGGGTTATGAAAAACTGTTTTTT,CASSYLPGQGYEKLFF
few,.,TRBV30,TRBJ1-5,TGTGCCTGGAGACCATTTGGAGAAGGGAATCAGCCCCAGCATTTT,CAWRPFGEGNQPQHF
.,.,TRBV18,TRBJ2-5,TGTGCCAGCTCACCCTCCGGGGGCGGGGAGACCCAGTACTTC,CASSPSGGGETQYF
.,.,TRBV9,TRBJ2-1,TGTGCCAGCAGCGTAGGAAGCTATGAGCAGTTCTTC,CASSVGSYEQFF
.,TRBD2,TRBV18,TRBJ2-3,TGTGCCAGCTCACAGTCAGCGGGAGCAGGAGATACGCAGTATTTT,CASSQSAGAGDTQYF
few,TRBD2,TRBV10-1,TRBJ2-3,TGCGCCAGAGCGGGAGTAGGTGGAGATACGCAGTATTTT,CARAGVGGDTQYF
.,.,TRBV18,TRBJ2-3,TGTGCCAGCTCCCGGGGGTTCACAGATACGCAGTATTTT,CASSRGFTDTQYF
.,TRBD1,TRBV28,TRBJ2-7,TGTGCCAGCAGTCCGGGACAGCGTGAAATAGAGCAGTACTTC,CASSPGQREIEQYF
.,TRBD1,TRBV19,TRBJ1-2,TGTGCCAGTAGTCCCTATTTAGAGACAGGGGATGGCTACACCTTC,CASSPYLETGDGYTF
.,TRBD1,TRBV18,TRBJ2-7,TGTGCCAGCTCGGGAGGGACAGGGGTCTACGAGCAGTACTTC,CASSGGTGVYEQYF
.,TRBD1,TRBV5-1,TRBJ2-7,TGCGCCAGCAGCTTGGCCGGTGGGACAGGGGTCGCCTACGAGCAGTACTTC,CASSLAGGTGVAYEQYF
.,TRBD1,TRBV11-3,TRBJ2-7,TGTGCCAGCAGCGGACAGGGGGCGCCCGAGCAGTACTTC,CASSGQGAPEQYF
once,.,TRBV28,TRBJ2-7,TGTGCCAGCAGTTTATCCCGTCTAGTACTCACCTACGAGCAGTACTTC,CASSLSRLVLTYEQYF
.,.,TRBV7-2,TRBJ1-3,TGTGCCAGCACCCTGTACGGCTCTGGAAACACCATATATTTT,CASTLYGSGNTIYF
.,TRBD1,TRBV4-1,TRBJ2-7,TGCGCCAGCAGCCTCAGTCGGGACAGGGGAGGCCGGGGATCGAGCTCCTACGAGCAGTACTTC,CASSLSRDRGGRGSSSYEQYF
.,.,TRBV27,TRBJ1-2,TGTGCCAGCAGTTCAACAGGAGGGAACTATGGCTACACCTTC,CASSSTGGNYGYTF
.,.,TRBV27,TRBJ1-2,TGTGCCAGCAGACTCCGGGCTGCGGGCTTTGGCTACACCTTC,CASRLRAAGFGYTF
.,.,TRBV5-4,TRBJ2-7,TGTGCCAGCAGCTTGGTTGGCAACTACGAGCAGTACTTC,CASSLVGNYEQYF
.,.,TRBV7-2,TRBJ1-5,TGTGCCAGCAGCTTAGTGGGACGGCTCAATCAGCCCCAGCATTTT,CASSLVGRLNQPQHF
.,.,TRBV2,TRBJ1-4,TGTGCCAGCAGTGAGGGGGGGGTGACTAATGAAAAACTGTTTTTT,CASSEGGVTNEKLFF
.,.,TRBV21-1,TRBJ2-3,TGTGCCAGCAGCAAAGGGAGGGGACCCAACGCAGATACGCAGTATTTT,CASSKGRGPNADTQYF
.,.,TRBV6-5,TRBJ2-1,TGTGCCAGCAGTTACGCCAACAATGAGCAGTTCTTC,CASSYANNEQFF
.,.,TRBV11-1,TRBJ1-1,TGTGCCAGCAGCTTAGCCCGGGACACTGAAGCTTTCTTT,CASSLARDTEAFF